Following are 2 T cell receptor beta chains from one sample sequenced in a study of blood T cell repertoires in COVID-19. Libraries were prepared by immunoSEQ multiplex PCR; TCRdb keeps only in-frame clonotypes and omits some of them. This repertoire shows approximately 240,000 clones, approximately 84% found once; its top ten account for about 3.1%. Sequenced: peripheral blood. The receptors here all came from a woman younger than 45 who had recovered from COVID-19.

This clone was observed a handful of times. The genes are TRBV5-1 and TRBJ2-1; D remains unclear. The germline gives CDR1 SGHRS, CDR2 YFSETQ. This CDR3 contains 13 residues. Trimming cost V 5 bases and J 2 bases, with 8 bases left between them. In DNA form, the CDR3 reads TGCGCCAGCAGAGTGGAGACCTACAATGAGCAGTTCTTC. This sequence encodes CASRVETYNEQFF.

The V and J genes are TRBV2 and TRBJ2-2; D is undetermined. Looked up from germline, CDR1 is SNHLY and CDR2 is FYNNEI. The CDR3 has 18 residues. Trimming left V 3 bases short and J 1 base short, with 18 bases between. The CDR3 is CASSDFPAPGENTGELFF. The CDR3 DNA follows: TGTGCCAGCAGTGATTTTCCTGCTCCCGGAGAGAACACCGGGGAGCTGTTTTTT.